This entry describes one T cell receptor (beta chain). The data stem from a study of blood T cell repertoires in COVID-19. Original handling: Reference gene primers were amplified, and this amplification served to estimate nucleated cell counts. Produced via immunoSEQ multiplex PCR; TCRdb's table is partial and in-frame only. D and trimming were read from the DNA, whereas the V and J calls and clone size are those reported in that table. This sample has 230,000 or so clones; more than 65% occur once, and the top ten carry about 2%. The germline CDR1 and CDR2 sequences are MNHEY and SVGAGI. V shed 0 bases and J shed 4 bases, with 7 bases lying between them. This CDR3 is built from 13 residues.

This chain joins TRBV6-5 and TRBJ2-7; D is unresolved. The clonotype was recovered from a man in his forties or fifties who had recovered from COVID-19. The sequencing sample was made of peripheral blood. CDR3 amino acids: CASSYSWRYEQYF. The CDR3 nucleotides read TGTGCCAGCAGTTACTCGTGGCGGTACGAGCAGTACTTC.